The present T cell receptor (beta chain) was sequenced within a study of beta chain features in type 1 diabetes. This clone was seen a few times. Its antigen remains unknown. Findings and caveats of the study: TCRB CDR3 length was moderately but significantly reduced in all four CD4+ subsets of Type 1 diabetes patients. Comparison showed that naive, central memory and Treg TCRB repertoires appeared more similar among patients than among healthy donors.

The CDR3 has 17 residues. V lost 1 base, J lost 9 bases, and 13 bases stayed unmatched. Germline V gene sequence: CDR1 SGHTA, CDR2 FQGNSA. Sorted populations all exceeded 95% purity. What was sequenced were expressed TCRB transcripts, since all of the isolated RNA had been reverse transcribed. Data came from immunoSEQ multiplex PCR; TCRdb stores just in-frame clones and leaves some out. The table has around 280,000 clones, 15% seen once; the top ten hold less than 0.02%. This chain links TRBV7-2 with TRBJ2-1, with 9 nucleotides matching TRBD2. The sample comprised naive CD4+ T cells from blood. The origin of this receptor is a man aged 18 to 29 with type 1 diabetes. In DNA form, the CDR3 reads TGTGCCAGCAGCTTAGGGGGTGCGGGGGGGGGCCGGGGTGAGCAGTTCTTC. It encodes CASSLGGAGGGRGEQFF.